The clone carrying this TCR beta chain came up once. This sample was taken from a study of blood T cell repertoires in COVID-19. For the study at large: Acute-phase and convalescent COVID-19 samples originated in the United States, Italy and Spain. The cDNA or gDNA used as material had been derived from T cells, B-cell-depleted T cells, or PBMCs.

TCRdb keeps only in-frame clones here, not all; method: immunoSEQ multiplex PCR. The table has a few hundred thousand clones, 80% to 90% seen once. Trimming took off 6 bases at V and 5 bases at J, with 14 bases between the two ends. Germline loops: CDR1 SNHLY, CDR2 FYNNEI. There are 13 residues in the CDR3. The receptor was isolated from a woman in her forties or fifties who had recovered from COVID-19. Sequencing was done on a sample of peripheral blood. The chain carries TRBV2 and TRBJ2-7; D remains unclear. CDR3: CASRSSEFHEQYF. CDR3 bases: TGTGCCAGCAGATCTAGTGAGTTCCACGAGCAGTACTTC.